The T cell receptor (beta chain) described here comes from a study of blood T cell repertoires in COVID-19. Turning to the study itself: Acute and convalescent COVID-19 samples came from the United States, Italy and Spain.

CDR3 size: 12 residues. The germline V gene encodes CDR1 SGHVS and CDR2 FNYEAQ. Trimming pared 5 bases from V and 0 bases from J, leaving 4 bases between. This clone was detected only once. Only in-frame clones appear in the TCRdb table, and some are missing; sequencing was by immunoSEQ multiplex PCR. This table holds 230,000 or so clones, more than 65% found once. Sample: peripheral blood. The TCR was taken from a woman in her thirties or forties who had recovered from COVID-19. The chain carries TRBV7-6 and TRBJ2-5, with D hard to call. The chain's CDR3 is CASSRDQETQYF. CDR3 coding DNA: TGTGCCAGCAGCCGCGACCAAGAGACCCAGTACTTC.